Presented here are 17 T cell receptor beta chains from one specimen sequenced in a study of identifying expanded T cells in peripheral blood. Produced via immunoSEQ multiplex PCR; TCRdb's table is partial and in-frame only. This sample has 75,000 to 95,000 clones, with about 90% found just once. Sequenced: blood. All receptors come from a person between 18 and 69 years old in good health.

For the CDR3, the DNA is TGTGCCAGCAGTGAAGATTTGCCGGGATCTGGAAACACCATATATTTT. Translating it yields CASSEDLPGSGNTIYF. The chain carries TRBV6-1 and TRBJ1-3; no firm D call. V was shortened by 1 base and J by 1 base, with 11 bases between the two germline ends. Germline loops: CDR1 MNHNS, CDR2 SASEGT. This CDR3 is 16 amino acids long.

The genes are TRBV15 and TRBJ2-3; D gene uncertain. This CDR3 contains 13 residues. Germline loops: CDR1 LNHNV, CDR2 YYDKDF (reference sequence). V was cut by 3 bases and J by 9 bases, with 13 bases left in between. CDR3 region: CATSSGPFGTQYF. The CDR3, as DNA: TGTGCCACCAGCAGCGGACCGTTTGGGACGCAGTATTTT.

J is TRBJ1-1 and V is TRBV11-3; no reliable D call. CDR3 length equals 15 residues. Germline V gene sequence: CDR1 SGHNT, CDR2 YENEEA. The V end lost 3 bases, the J end lost 1 base, and 12 bases lay between the germline ends. DNA for the CDR3: TGTGCCAGCAGCTTCTCTCCCGGAAAGAACACTGAAGCTTTCTTT. This sequence encodes CASSFSPGKNTEAFF.

The chain links TRBV11-3 to TRBJ1-1; 10 bases are shared with TRBD1. V lost 5 bases and J lost 5; bases outside the gene matches: 8. The CDR3 has 15 residues. Germline CDR1 SGHNT, CDR2 YENEEA. In DNA form, the CDR3 reads TGTGCCAGCAGCACTCGACAGGGGGCGAGGACTGAAGCTTTCTTT. Translated: CASSTRQGARTEAFF.

The rearrangement uses TRBV6-5 and TRBJ2-4; 10 bases map to TRBD1. With 1 base clipped from V and 9 bases from J, the junction kept 9 bases outside the gene matches. In germline, CDR1 is MNHEY, CDR2 SVGAGI. This CDR3 region has 16 residues. This chain's CDR3 is CASSYFGQGVPSIQYF. The CDR3 DNA is TGTGCCAGCAGTTACTTTGGACAGGGGGTCCCGAGCATTCAGTACTTC.

The rearrangement joins TRBV7-9 to TRBJ1-1; a weak D match, TRBD1 (5 bases). In germline, CDR1 is SEHNR, CDR2 FQNEAQ (reference sequence). V gave up 0 bases and J gave up 9 bases, with 11 bases separating them. This CDR3 region has 13 residues. CDR3 bases: TGTGCCAGCAGCTTAGCGGGGACCGTAAAAGCTTTCTTT. Amino acid sequence: CASSLAGTVKAFF.

The chain has TRBV19 and TRBJ2-3; 9 positions agree with TRBD1. CDR3 length: 13 residues. The trim removed 6 bases at V and 6 bases at J, leaving 4 bases unmatched. Germline CDR1 is LNHDA and CDR2 is SQIVND (reference sequence). CDR3 residues: CASRGTGLDTQYF. The CDR3 DNA follows: TGTGCCAGTAGGGGGACAGGGTTGGATACGCAGTATTTT.

The chain is built from TRBV2 and TRBJ2-5, with TRBD2 as a possible D gene (6 bases). The V gene lost 7 bases and the J gene lost 7 bases, with 16 bases spanning the gap. This CDR3 has 13 amino acids. The germline CDR1 and CDR2 sequences are SNHLY and FYNNEI. This chain's CDR3 is CASTWDSRGTQYF. CDR3 coding DNA: TGTGCCAGCACCTGGGACTCCCGGGGGACCCAGTACTTC.

The gene calls are TRBV21-1 and TRBJ1-2. TRBV21-1 counts as a pseudogene. CDR3 length equals 17 residues. The chain's CDR3 is CASSKRGGASPAGGYTF. The CDR3 nucleotides read TGTGCCAGCAGCAAAAGGGGGGGCGCATCCCCCGCGGGGGGCTACACCTTC.

This clone counts as medium-sized. V gene TRBV7-2 combines with J gene TRBJ1-3; perhaps TRBD1 as D (6 bases). Germline V gives CDR1 SGHTA, CDR2 FQGNSA. This CDR3 has 17 amino acids. V gave up 1 base and J gave up 0 bases, with 13 bases separating them. The CDR3 nucleotides read TGTGCCAGCAGCTTAGGAGGGGGTCTAAACTCTGGAAACACCATATATTTT. Protein: CASSLGGGLNSGNTIYF. The whole variable domain, filled in from reference TRBV7-2 and TRBJ1-3, reads GAGVSQSPSNKVTEKGKDVELRCDPISGHTALYWYRQSLGQGLEFLIYFQGNSAPDKSGLPSDRFSAERTGGSVSTLTIQRTQQEDSAVYLCASSLGGGLNSGNTIYFGEGSWLTVV.

J is TRBJ2-1 and V is TRBV11-1; TRBD2 agrees at 11 bases. V trimming: 3 bases; J trimming: 6 bases; junction bases outside the gene matches: 7. Germline values: CDR1 SGHAT, CDR2 FQDESV (reference sequence). This CDR3 is 16 amino acids long. CDR3 amino acids: CASSFSGSGRANEQFF. In DNA form, the CDR3 reads TGTGCCAGCAGCTTCTCAGGTAGCGGGAGGGCCAATGAGCAGTTCTTC.

The chain links TRBV29-1 to TRBJ1-1; perhaps TRBD1 as D (6 bases). This CDR3 is 13 amino acids long. Germline V gene sequence: CDR1 SQVTM, CDR2 ANQGSEA. V shed 4 bases and J shed 1 base, with 10 bases lying between them. DNA for the CDR3: TGCAGCGTTGTTGGGACATCGAACACTGAAGCTTTCTTT. Its translation is CSVVGTSNTEAFF.

The V and J genes are TRBV4-1 and TRBJ2-2; 10 bases align to TRBD2. This CDR3 comprises 17 residues. Losses at the gene ends were 2 bases for V and 0 bases for J; bases not matched to a gene: 3. Germline-derived CDR1 and CDR2 are MGHRA and YSYEKL. CDR3 nucleotides: TGCGCCAGCAGCCAAACCAGCGGGGGGGCGAACACCGGGGAGCTGTTTTTT. Its protein is CASSQTSGGANTGELFF.

V and J are TRBV1 and TRBJ2-4; TRBD2 was called by the table and not checked on the DNA. TRBV1 has pseudogene status. This CDR3 has 20 amino acids. Here the CDR3 DNA reads TGCACCAGCAGCCAAGTCGCCCTCCTAGTTCCACAAGTTCAAAAAAACATTCAGTACTTC. Protein: CTSSQVALLVPQVQKNIQYF.

V usage is TRBV30 and J usage is TRBJ1-1; no clear D. The CDR3 is 13 amino acids. V was cut by 4 bases and J by 1 base, with 10 bases left in between. Germline V gene sequence: CDR1 GTSNPN, CDR2 SVGIG (reference sequence). The CDR3 sequence is CAWMARPNTEAFF. In DNA, the CDR3 is TGTGCCTGGATGGCCCGGCCGAACACTGAAGCTTTCTTT.

The count of this clone is one. The V gene is TRBV19, the J gene TRBJ2-1; tentatively, D is TRBD1 (5 bases). Germline V CDR1 and CDR2: LNHDA, SQIVND (reference sequence). Trimming cost V 4 bases and J 0 bases, with 16 bases left between them. The CDR3 spans 17 residues. The DNA of the CDR3 is TGTGCCAGTAGTAGCCTACAGGTCATAAGCTCCTACAATGAGCAGTTCTTC. It codes for CASSSLQVISSYNEQFF.

The chain uses TRBV4-2 and TRBJ2-1; TRBD2 agrees at 10 bases. In germline, CDR1 is LGHNA, CDR2 YNFKEQ. The V gene end was trimmed by 1 base and the J gene end by 9 bases; junction bases not matched to a gene: 9. The CDR3 is made up of 16 amino acids. Written as DNA, the CDR3 is TGTGCCAGCAGCCAAGTTGAAGCGGGGGGGCCGGGTGAGCAGTTCTTC. The encoded protein is CASSQVEAGGPGEQFF.